This is a list of T cell receptor beta chains from one sample in a study of identical twins. TCRdb redid the calling of the 5' RACE reads with MiXCR, one entry per CDR3 protein. The top ten hold 0.91% of the sample, which has about 520,000 distinct CDR3 sequences, less than 25% seen once. The same data also contributed to another study, on T cells expressing NK-cell markers.

The specimen was CD4+ T cells sorted from blood. These receptors all stem from a woman in her late teens or twenties in good health. The CDR3 runs from the conserved cysteine through the conserved F or W. A D gene is named only where the DNA matches it firmly. Only some rows state a clone size, as once, few, many or a class for expanded clones.

TRBJ1-1 | TRBV29-1 | few | . | TGCAGCACCCATACCAAGGCCCCCACCGATCTGAACACTGAAGCTTTCTTT | CSTHTKAPTDLNTEAFF
TRBJ1-2 | TRBV7-8 | . | . | TGTGCCAGCAGCTTAGGAGGACATGACTATGGCTACACCTTC | CASSLGGHDYGYTF
TRBJ2-1 | TRBV15 | . | . | TGTGCCACCAGCAGAGATTTGGCTGCCCAGGGGTACAATGAGCAGTTCTTC | CATSRDLAAQGYNEQFF
TRBJ2-1 | TRBV9 | few | . | TGTGCCAGCAGCGTAGAAGTGTACAATGAGCAGTTCTTC | CASSVEVYNEQFF
TRBJ1-2 | TRBV7-2 | few | TRBD1 | TGTGCCAGCAGCTTAAGGGACAGGTCCCCCTATGGCTACACCTTC | CASSLRDRSPYGYTF
TRBJ2-1 | TRBV24-1 | many | TRBD2 | TGTGCCTCATCCTCCGGACTAGCGGGACCCAATGAGCAGTTCTTC | CASSSGLAGPNEQFF
TRBJ2-3 | TRBV25-1 | . | . | TGTGCCAGCAGTGAACAGGGAGGCCTAGGGGTGCAGTATTTT | CASSEQGGLGVQYF
TRBJ2-2 | TRBV12-3/TRBV12-4 | few | TRBD2 | TGTGCCAGCATCATGCGGGAGCGCGGCACCGGGGAGCTGTTTTTT | CASIMRERGTGELFF
TRBJ2-7 | TRBV20-1 | . | . | TGCAGTGCTAGATTGGTAGATCCCCGACTTAAGACCTCCTACGAGCAGTACTTC | CSARLVDPRLKTSYEQYF
TRBJ1-3 | TRBV29-1 | . | . | TGCAGCGTTGAGGTCGACAGGACTCTACTTGGAAACACCATATATTTT | CSVEVDRTLLGNTIYF
TRBJ2-7 | TRBV20-1 | . | . | TGCAGTGCTAGGACCGGACAGAGCTCCTACGAGCAGTACTTC | CSARTGQSSYEQYF
TRBJ2-2 | TRBV25-1 | few | . | TGTGCCAGCACTCCTAAGAACACCGGGGAGCTGTTTTTT | CASTPKNTGELFF
TRBJ2-2 | TRBV9 | many | . | TGTGCCAGCAGCCCGGGGCTTAACACCGGGGAGCTGTTTTTT | CASSPGLNTGELFF
TRBJ2-7 | TRBV10-3 | few | . | TGTGCCATCAGGGGAGGGGGCTCAGGGCTGTCCGAGCAGTACTTC | CAIRGGGSGLSEQYF
TRBJ2-7 | TRBV12-3/TRBV12-4 | . | . | TGTGCCAGCAGTTCTGAGTCCGTGGGGCAGTACTTC | CASSSESVGQYF
TRBJ2-5 | TRBV20-1 | . | . | TGCAGTGGCGTCTGTGGGGGGAGCGAGAAAGAGACCCAGTACTTC | CSGVCGGSEKETQYF
TRBJ1-1 | TRBV14 | . | . | TGTGCCAGCAGCCAAGAGTGGACTGAAGCTTTCTTT | CASSQEWTEAFF
TRBJ1-4 | TRBV10-3 | few | . | TGTGCCATCAGTGAGTCGATAGGACGGACAACTAATGAAAAACTGTTTTTT | CAISESIGRTTNEKLFF
TRBJ2-7 | TRBV6-5 | . | TRBD1 | TGTGCCAGCAGTTACCTTGGGGCCGGGACAGCCTACGAGCAGTACTTC | CASSYLGAGTAYEQYF
TRBJ2-7 | TRBV6-1 | once | . | TGTGCCAGCAGTGAAGTAGGCCCTCAGGACGAGCAGTACTTC | CASSEVGPQDEQYF
TRBJ1-1 | TRBV11-2 | . | . | TGTGCCAGCAGCTTTATCAGTGACACTGAAGCTTTCTTT | CASSFISDTEAFF
TRBJ1-6 | TRBV5-1 | few | . | TGCGCCAGCAGCTTGGCTCGAGGTACGGATAATTCACCCCTCCACTTT | CASSLARGTDNSPLHF
TRBJ2-5 | TRBV6-2/TRBV6-3 | . | TRBD2 | TGTGCCAGCAGTTCGGAGACTAGCGAATACTTC | CASSSETSEYF
TRBJ2-3 | TRBV5-1 | few | . | TGCGCCAGCAGCTTGGAGAGGTCTAGCACAGATACGCAGTATTTT | CASSLERSSTDTQYF
TRBJ2-3 | TRBV20-1 | . | TRBD2 | TGCAGTGCAGGGACTAGCGGGGGGTTGGCAGATACGCAGTATTTT | CSAGTSGGLADTQYF
TRBJ1-2 | TRBV12-3/TRBV12-4 | many | . | TGTGCCAGCAGCCTCCAGGGAATTTCTGGCTACACCTTC | CASSLQGISGYTF
TRBJ2-7 | TRBV6-5 | . | . | TGTGCCAGCAGTTACTCGAGAACAGGGAGCTCCTACGAGCAGTACTTC | CASSYSRTGSSYEQYF
TRBJ2-3 | TRBV6-2/TRBV6-3 | . | . | TGTGCCAGCAGTTACCGAACGACGAGGAGGAAAGATACGCAGTATTTT | CASSYRTTRRKDTQYF
TRBJ1-2 | TRBV3-1 | . | . | TGTGCCAGCAGCCAAGGAATCTGGGGCTACACCTTC | CASSQGIWGYTF
TRBJ2-7 | TRBV20-1 | . | . | TGCAGTGCTCGCGGGGCGGGACAGAGCACTGGCTACGAGCAGTACTTC | CSARGAGQSTGYEQYF
TRBJ1-5 | TRBV6-1 | few | . | TGTGCCAGCAGTGAAGCCAGGTATTTCGAGCCCCAGCATTTT | CASSEARYFEPQHF
TRBJ2-7 | TRBV6-5 | . | . | TGTGCCAGCAGTTTACAGGGTTCAATCTCATACGAGCAGTACTTC | CASSLQGSISYEQYF
TRBJ1-5 | TRBV12-3/TRBV12-4 | . | . | TGTGCCAGCAGTTTTTCCGGGACGGGGAATAGGAGCAATCAGCCCCAGCATTTT | CASSFSGTGNRSNQPQHF
TRBJ2-3 | TRBV12-3/TRBV12-4 | . | . | TGTGCCAGCAGTTCACAGGGAAAAGATACGCAGTATTTT | CASSSQGKDTQYF
TRBJ2-7 | TRBV6-2/TRBV6-3 | few | . | TGTGCCAGCAGTTATTGGAGCTCCTACGAGCAGTACTTC | CASSYWSSYEQYF
TRBJ1-5 | TRBV7-2 | . | TRBD1 | TGTGCCAGCAGCTTTTCATCGACAGGGTACCAGCCCCAGCATTTT | CASSFSSTGYQPQHF
TRBJ2-2 | TRBV7-9 | few | . | TGTGCCAGCAGCTTACGTTACACCGGGGAGCTGTTTTTT | CASSLRYTGELFF
TRBJ2-1 | TRBV11-2 | . | TRBD2 | TGTGCCAGCAGCCCCCTCTCGGGACTAGCGGGAAGTAGGAATGAGCAGTTCTTC | CASSPLSGLAGSRNEQFF
TRBJ1-3 | TRBV20-1 | . | . | TGCAGTGCTGCCACAGGGACCGCTGGAAACACCATATATTTT | CSAATGTAGNTIYF
TRBJ1-1 | TRBV29-1 | . | . | TGCAGCGTTTTAGTACACCGCGAGCGCATGAACACTGAAGCTTTCTTT | CSVLVHRERMNTEAFF
TRBJ1-6 | TRBV12-3/TRBV12-4 | few | . | TGTGCCAGCAGTTCCCGTAATATTGATTCACCCCTCCACTTT | CASSSRNIDSPLHF
TRBJ1-2 | TRBV20-1 | . | . | TGCAGTGCCAAATCGGACAGTTTCGGGAATAATGGCTACACCTTC | CSAKSDSFGNNGYTF
TRBJ2-5 | TRBV7-8 | . | TRBD1 | TGTGCCAGCAGCGCGAAACAGGGGGCGGGAGAGACCCAGTACTTC | CASSAKQGAGETQYF
TRBJ1-2 | TRBV5-5 | . | TRBD1 | TGTGCCAGCAGCGACGGACAGGGAGGCGGCTACACCTTC | CASSDGQGGGYTF
TRBJ1-3 | TRBV12-3/TRBV12-4 | few | . | TGTGCCAGCAGTTTGAGAGATGGGGTGGTAACAAACACCATATATTTT | CASSLRDGVVTNTIYF
TRBJ2-1 | TRBV20-1 | . | . | TGCAGTGCTAGAGGTGGCGGGGTGAATGAGCAGTTCTTC | CSARGGGVNEQFF
TRBJ2-3 | TRBV20-1 | few | TRBD2 | TGCAGTGCTAGAGATTCAGCGGGGGGGCGTTTTAGTGATACGCAGTATTTT | CSARDSAGGRFSDTQYF
TRBJ2-7 | TRBV6-5 | . | . | TGTGCCAGCAGTTACCGGCAGTCCTACGAGCAGTACTTC | CASSYRQSYEQYF